What follows is one TCR beta chain and its context. The antigen remains unidentified. The sample comes from a study of cytomegalovirus exposure and HLA in healthy donors. At the level of the study: A subsequent analysis stated that the 120 or so validation repertoires were run on the same platform as the roughly 670 first-cohort repertoires.

Findings of the study overall: As was reported, the classifier diagnosed cytomegalovirus status with high specificity and sensitivity. The dataset shows that most TCR sequences were rare, while some public TCRs occurred in many donors.

Clones were sequenced by immunoSEQ multiplex PCR, and TCRdb holds only the in-frame ones, with some missing. The sample has about 280,000 clones; around nine tenths are singletons. Germline values: CDR1 MNHEY, CDR2 SMNVEV (reference sequence). Trimming took 0 bases from V and 7 from J, leaving 12 bases between them. CDR3 length equals 14 residues. This TCR derives from a woman between 18 and 29 years old in good health and CMV-seronegative. This chain connects TRBV27 to TRBJ2-5; TRBD2 is a possible D gene (5 bases). The material sequenced was PBMCs. The CDR3 DNA follows: TGTGCCAGCAGTTTATCGAGGCGTGGAGGGACCCAGTACTTC. It is translated as CASSLSRRGGTQYF.